The next 3 T cell receptor beta chains were all read from a single sample in a study of cytomegalovirus exposure and HLA in healthy donors. The study ran its PCR with 60 Vbeta and 13 Jbeta primers. Method: immunoSEQ multiplex PCR; TCRdb's copy keeps in-frame clones and lacks some. The sample has about 150,000 clones, about 80% seen once. The material sequenced was PBMCs. Receptor source: a young man in good health and CMV-seropositive.

As DNA, the CDR3 is TGTGCCAGCAGCTTAACGGAGCGGGAGGGTTTGGGGCAGTTCTTC. Amino acid sequence: CASSLTEREGLGQFF. The J gene is TRBJ2-1, the V gene TRBV7-9; the match to TRBD2 covers 10 bases. The CDR3 runs to 15 residues. Germline V gives CDR1 SEHNR, CDR2 FQNEAQ (reference sequence). The ends lost 2 bases at V and 12 bases at J; junction bases unmatched: 10.

Points on this clone: An end of the junction does not agree with germline; a read error may underlie this. This rearrangement joins TRBV2 to TRBJ2-1; D is unclear. Germline V gene sequence: CDR1 SNHLY, CDR2 FYNNEI. The CDR3 spans 13 residues. CDR3 nucleotides: TGTGCCAGCAGGGATGACTCACTCAATGAGCCGTTCTTC. Its translation is CASRDDSLNEPFF. Supplemented by reference TRBV2 and TRBJ2-1, the full variable domain reads EPEVTQTPSHQVTQMGQEVILRCVPISNHLYFYWYRQILGQKVEFLVSFYNNEISEKSEIFDDQFSVERPDGSNFTLKIRSTKLEDSAMYFCASRDDSLNEPFFGPGTRLTVL.

V is TRBV28 and J is TRBJ2-3, with 9 bases matching TRBD2. CDR3 length: 17 residues. In germline, CDR1 is MDHEN, CDR2 SYDVKM. Trimming cost V 4 bases and J 1 base; bases outside gene matches: 9. DNA for the CDR3: TGTGCCAGCAGTTCCCGGATAATAGCGGGAGGCACAGATACGCAGTATTTT. Translated: CASSSRIIAGGTDTQYF.